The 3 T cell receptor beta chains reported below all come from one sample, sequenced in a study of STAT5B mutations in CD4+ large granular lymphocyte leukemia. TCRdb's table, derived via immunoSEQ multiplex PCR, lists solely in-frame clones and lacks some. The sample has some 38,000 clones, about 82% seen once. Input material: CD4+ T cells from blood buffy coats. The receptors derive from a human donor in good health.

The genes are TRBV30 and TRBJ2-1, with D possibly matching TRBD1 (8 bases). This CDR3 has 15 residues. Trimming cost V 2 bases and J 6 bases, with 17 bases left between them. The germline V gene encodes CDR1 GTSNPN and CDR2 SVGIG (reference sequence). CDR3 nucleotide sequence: TGTGCCTGGAGTCCCGGACAGGGACTACGCAATGAGCAGTTCTTC. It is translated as CAWSPGQGLRNEQFF.

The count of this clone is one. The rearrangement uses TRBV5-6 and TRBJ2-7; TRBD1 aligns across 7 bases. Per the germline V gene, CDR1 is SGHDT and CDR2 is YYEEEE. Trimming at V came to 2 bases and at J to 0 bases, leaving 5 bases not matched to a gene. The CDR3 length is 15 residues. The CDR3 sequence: CASSLRDRLSYEQYF. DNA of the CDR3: TGTGCCAGCAGCTTACGGGACAGACTCTCCTACGAGCAGTACTTC.

The CDR3 sequence is CASSPGDRGIAYEQYF. The CDR3 DNA sequence: TGTGCCAGCTCACCCGGGGACAGGGGGATTGCCTACGAGCAGTACTTC. The chain links TRBV18 to TRBJ2-7, with TRBD1 matching over 11 bases. The V segment lost 3 bases and the J segment 2 bases; nucleotides outside the gene matches: 6. The CDR3 covers 16 residues. Germline V gene data show CDR1 as KGHSH and CDR2 as LQKENI.